This T cell receptor beta chain emerged from a study of cytomegalovirus exposure and HLA in healthy donors. General study results and limits: After further analysis at a later stage, roughly 16,000 TCR beta sequences were associated with HLA alleles at 0.05 false discovery rate.

The CDR3 extends over 15 amino acids. V shed 5 bases and J 5 bases; nucleotides not matched to a gene: 4. In germline, CDR1 is SEHNR, CDR2 FQNEAQ (reference sequence). On this clone itself: Its target is not known.

Vbeta (60) and Jbeta (13) primers were used in the PCR. Sequencing was performed with immunoSEQ multiplex PCR; in TCRdb, only in-frame clones are kept and a portion is missing. The data show roughly 200,000 clones, around three quarters seen once. The specimen sequenced was PBMCs. The TCR was taken from a boy aged 5-17 years in good health and CMV-seronegative. The chain couples TRBV7-9 to TRBJ2-3, with TRBD2 identical over 13 bases. CDR3 DNA: TGTGCCAGCAGCCGGACTAGCGGGGGAGAAGATACGCAGTATTTT. It is translated as CASSRTSGGEDTQYF.